These 7 T cell receptor beta chains were sequenced from one sample in a study of shared clonotypes between healthy human individuals. The table came from immunoSEQ multiplex PCR; TCRdb's copy has only in-frame clones and leaves some out. The table shows more than 1 million clones, with about four fifths occurring only once. Sequenced material: memory CD4+ T cells from PBMCs. Subset: CD45RA-negative fraction. These receptors were collected from a man aged 18 to 29 in good health. Some clones in this sample may be carry-over from other donors' samples.

The chain employs TRBV27 and TRBJ2-2; the D is unclear. The CDR3 consists of 17 residues. Germline V CDR1 and CDR2: MNHEY, SMNVEV (reference sequence). The V and J ends lost 5 bases and 5 bases respectively, with 21 bases between them. This CDR3 is CASSTESSPPTTGELFF. For the CDR3, the DNA is TGTGCCAGCAGTACCGAAAGCTCCCCTCCCACAACCGGGGAGCTGTTTTTT.

The chain has TRBV28 and TRBJ2-3; D unresolved. This CDR3 contains 12 residues. The germline V gene encodes CDR1 MDHEN and CDR2 SYDVKM. The V end was cut by 6 bases, the J end by 2 bases, with 6 bases between. The CDR3 here is CASRFNTDTQYF. The CDR3 DNA follows: TGTGCCAGCAGGTTCAACACAGATACGCAGTATTTT.

The gene calls are TRBV7-6 and TRBJ2-1, with D maybe TRBD2 (5 bases). CDR1 SGHVS and CDR2 FNYEAQ come from the germline V gene. The CDR3 has 18 amino acids. Trimming stripped 1 base from V and 0 bases from J, with 16 bases between. CDR3 DNA sequence: TGTGCCAGCAGCTTAGAACTCCGGCGAGGGAGCTCCTACAATGAGCAGTTCTTC. Residues: CASSLELRRGSSYNEQFF.

The rearrangement uses TRBV10-3 and TRBJ2-3; the D is unclear. The CDR3 is made up of 11 amino acids. Germline-derived CDR1 and CDR2 are ENHRY and SYGVKD. V gave up 5 bases and J gave up 6 bases, with 6 bases separating them. As DNA, the CDR3 is TGTGCCATCAGTTTACGGGATACGCAGTATTTT. This encodes CAISLRDTQYF.

The rearrangement uses TRBV18 and TRBJ1-1, with 7 bases that match TRBD1. Germline-derived CDR1 and CDR2 are KGHSH and LQKENI. This CDR3 spans 15 amino acids. The ends lost 5 bases at V and 6 bases at J; junction bases unmatched: 12. CDR3 in amino acids: CASSGPTGSRSEAFF. As DNA, the CDR3 is TGTGCCAGCTCAGGACCGACAGGGAGCCGGTCTGAAGCTTTCTTT. Variable domain in full (rest from reference TRBV18 and TRBJ1-1): NAGVMQNPRHLVRRRGQEARLRCSPMKGHSHVYWYRQLPEEGLKFMVYLQKENIIDESGMPKERFSAEFPKEGPSILRIQQVVRGDSAAYFCASSGPTGSRSEAFFGQGTRLTVV.

The V call is TRBV6-5, the J call TRBJ2-1; possibly TRBD2 for D (7 bases). The germline V and J ends were trimmed by 6 bases and 7 bases, with 19 bases remaining between them. Germline CDR1 and CDR2: MNHEY and SVGAGI. The CDR3 runs 15 residues. The CDR3 region is CASRPWGRERNEQFF. CDR3 in DNA: TGTGCCAGCAGACCCTGGGGGCGGGAGAGGAATGAGCAGTTCTTC.

In this sample, this clone turned up a few times. The chain has TRBV4-1 and TRBJ1-1; D perhaps matches TRBD1 (6 bases). Trimming cost V 0 bases and J 0 bases, with 8 bases left between them. Germline V gene lookup returns CDR1 MGHRA and CDR2 YSYEKL. CDR3 size: 15 residues. CDR3 coding DNA: TGCGCCAGCAGCCAAGAGGGACACCTGAACACTGAAGCTTTCTTT. Translating it yields CASSQEGHLNTEAFF.